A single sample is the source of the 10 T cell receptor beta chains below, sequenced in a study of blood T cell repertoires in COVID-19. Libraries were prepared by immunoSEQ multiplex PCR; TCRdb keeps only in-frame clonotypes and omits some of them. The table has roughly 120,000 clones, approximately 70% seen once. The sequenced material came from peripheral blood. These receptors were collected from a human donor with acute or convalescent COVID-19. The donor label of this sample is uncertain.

This CDR3 reads CASSLQGVTYEQYV. The CDR3 coding sequence is TGTGCCAGCAGTCTACAGGGGGTCACTTACGAGCAGTACGTC. The chain recombines TRBV6-5 with TRBJ2-7; 8 bases are a match to TRBD1. Germline V gives CDR1 MNHEY, CDR2 SVGAGI. This CDR3 has 14 residues. Unmatched junction bases numbered 7, after V lost 5 bases and J lost 4 bases.

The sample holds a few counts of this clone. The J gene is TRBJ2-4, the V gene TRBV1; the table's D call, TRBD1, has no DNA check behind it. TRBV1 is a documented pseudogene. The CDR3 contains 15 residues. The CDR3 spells CTSSQAGQIKNIQYF. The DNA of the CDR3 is TGCACCAGCAGCCAGGCGGGACAGATAAAAAACATTCAGTACTTC.

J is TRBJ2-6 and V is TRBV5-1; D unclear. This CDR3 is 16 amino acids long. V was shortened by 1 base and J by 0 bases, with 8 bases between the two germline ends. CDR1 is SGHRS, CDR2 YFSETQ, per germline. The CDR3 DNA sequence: TGCGCCAGCAGCTTGTACACGAACTCTGGGGCCAACGTCCTGACTTTC. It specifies CASSLYTNSGANVLTF.

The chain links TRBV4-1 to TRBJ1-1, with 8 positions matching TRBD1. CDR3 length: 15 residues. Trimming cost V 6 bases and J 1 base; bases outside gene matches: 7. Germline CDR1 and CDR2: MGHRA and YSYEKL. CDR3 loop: CASRPPDRENTEAFF. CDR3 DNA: TGCGCCAGCAGGCCCCCGGACAGGGAGAACACTGAAGCTTTCTTT.

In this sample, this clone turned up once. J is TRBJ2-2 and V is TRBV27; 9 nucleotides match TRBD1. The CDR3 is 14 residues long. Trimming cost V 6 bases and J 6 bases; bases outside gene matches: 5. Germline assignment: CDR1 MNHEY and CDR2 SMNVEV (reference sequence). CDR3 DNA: TGTGCCAGCAGGCAACAGGGGGCAGCCGGGGAGCTGTTTTTT. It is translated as CASRQQGAAGELFF.

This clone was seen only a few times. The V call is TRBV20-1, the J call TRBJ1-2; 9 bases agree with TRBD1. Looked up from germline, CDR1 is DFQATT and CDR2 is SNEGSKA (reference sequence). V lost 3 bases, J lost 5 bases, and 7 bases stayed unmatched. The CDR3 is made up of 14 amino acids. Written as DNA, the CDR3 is TGCAGTGCTAGTGCCAACAGGGGGCCGTATGGCTACACCTTC. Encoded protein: CSASANRGPYGYTF.

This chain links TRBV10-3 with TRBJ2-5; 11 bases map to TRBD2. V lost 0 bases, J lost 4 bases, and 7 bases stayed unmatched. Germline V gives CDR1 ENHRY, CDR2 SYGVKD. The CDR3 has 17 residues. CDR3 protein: CAISESGGTSGGETQYF. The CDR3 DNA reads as TGTGCCATCAGTGAGTCGGGGGGAACTAGCGGGGGAGAGACCCAGTACTTC.

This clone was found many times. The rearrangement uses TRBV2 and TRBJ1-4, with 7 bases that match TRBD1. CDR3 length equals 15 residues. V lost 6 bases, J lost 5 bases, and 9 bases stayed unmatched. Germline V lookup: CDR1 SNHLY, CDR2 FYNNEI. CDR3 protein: CASSATGVPNEKLFF. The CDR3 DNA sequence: TGTGCCAGCAGCGCCACAGGGGTCCCGAATGAAAAACTGTTTTTT.

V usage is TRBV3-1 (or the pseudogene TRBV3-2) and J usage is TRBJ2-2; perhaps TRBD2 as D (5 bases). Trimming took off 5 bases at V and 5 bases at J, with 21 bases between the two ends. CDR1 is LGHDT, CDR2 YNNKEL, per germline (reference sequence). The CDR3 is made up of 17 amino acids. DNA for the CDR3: TGTGCCAGCAGCGACCGGCCGGGATCCACCTGGACCGGGGAGCTGTTTTTT. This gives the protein CASSDRPGSTWTGELFF.

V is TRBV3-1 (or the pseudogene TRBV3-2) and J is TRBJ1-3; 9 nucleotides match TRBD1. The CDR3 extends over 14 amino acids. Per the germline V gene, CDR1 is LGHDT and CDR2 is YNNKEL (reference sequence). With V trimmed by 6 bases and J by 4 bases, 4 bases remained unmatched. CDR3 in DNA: TGTGCCAGCAGTTACAGGGGGCTCGGAAACACCATATATTTT. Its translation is CASSYRGLGNTIYF.